These 12 T cell receptor beta chains share one sample of origin, sequenced in a study of blood T cell repertoires in COVID-19. Clones were read by immunoSEQ multiplex PCR, and TCRdb kept only the in-frame ones, dropping some. The sample gives some 280,000 clones, approximately 86% of which show up once; around 4% is in the top ten. The sequenced sample was peripheral blood. The receptors were gathered from a woman between 45 and 60 years old with active or convalescent COVID-19.

The chain couples TRBV5-1 to TRBJ1-1; weak D call: TRBD1 (5 bases). The length of the CDR3 is 15 residues. Germline CDR1 is SGHRS and CDR2 is YFSETQ. The V gene lost 4 bases and the J gene lost 0 bases, with 13 bases spanning the gap. Written as DNA, the CDR3 is TGCGCCAGCAGCCCTAACGGGGGGGTGAACACTGAAGCTTTCTTT. Its protein product is CASSPNGGVNTEAFF.

This clone was seen just once. The genes are TRBV3-1 (or the pseudogene TRBV3-2) and TRBJ2-3; 13 positions match TRBD2. The CDR3 contains 21 residues. CDR1 and CDR2 from the germline V gene are LGHDT and YNNKEL (reference sequence). J gave up 4 bases and V 0 bases, and 16 bases lay outside the gene matches. The CDR3 sequence is CASSQDWLGTSGRARADTQYF. In DNA, the CDR3 is TGTGCCAGCAGCCAAGATTGGTTGGGAACTAGCGGGAGGGCCCGCGCAGATACGCAGTATTTT.

This chain joins TRBV9 and TRBJ1-2, with a tentative D call TRBD1 (6 bases). The CDR3 is 15 amino acids. The V end lost 0 bases, the J end lost 6 bases, and 15 bases lay between the germline ends. Germline CDR1 and CDR2: SGDLS and YYNGEE. CDR3 residues: CASSVGSDRSHGYTF. CDR3 nucleotides: TGTGCCAGCAGCGTAGGAAGCGACAGGTCCCATGGCTACACCTTC.

V gene TRBV28 combines with J gene TRBJ2-1, with 9 bases that match TRBD2. V lost 5 bases to trimming and J lost 9 bases; unmatched junction nucleotides: 5. The CDR3 runs 13 residues. CDR1 is MDHEN and CDR2 is SYDVKM in the germline V gene. The CDR3 sequence is CASSGGTSTEQFF. As DNA, the CDR3 is TGTGCCAGCAGTGGTGGGACTAGCACTGAGCAGTTCTTC.

The V gene is TRBV18, the J gene TRBJ1-5, with unresolved D. The V end was cut by 3 bases, the J end by 3 bases, with 18 bases between. CDR3 size: 17 residues. Germline-derived CDR1 and CDR2 are KGHSH and LQKENI. The DNA for the CDR3 is TGTGCCAGCTCACCTCAAGGAGGAGGAGGAGACAATCAGCCCCAGCATTTT. Protein sequence: CASSPQGGGGDNQPQHF.

The chain combines TRBV5-6 with TRBJ2-5; 7 bases match TRBD2. Germline trimming cut 1 base from V and 5 bases from J; bases unmatched to any gene: 17. The CDR3 contains 18 residues. Germline V CDR1 and CDR2: SGHDT, YYEEEE. As DNA, the CDR3 is TGTGCCAGCAGCTTGTTGGGTGAAAGCGGGATTAGGATGGAGACCCAGTACTTC. It codes for CASSLLGESGIRMETQYF.

The chain carries TRBV2 and TRBJ2-3, with D tentatively TRBD2 (6 bases). The CDR3 loop spans 17 amino acids. Germline CDR1 and CDR2: SNHLY and FYNNEI. V was cut by 0 bases and J by 6 bases, with 19 bases left in between. In DNA, the CDR3 is TGTGCCAGCAGTGAAGCTTGGATAGCGGCCCGGGAGGATACGCAGTATTTT. Protein: CASSEAWIAAREDTQYF. Complete variable domain (other parts from reference TRBV2 and TRBJ2-3): EPEVTQTPSHQVTQMGQEVILRCVPISNHLYFYWYRQILGQKVEFLVSFYNNEISEKSEIFDDQFSVERPDGSNFTLKIRSTKLEDSAMYFCASSEAWIAAREDTQYFGPGTRLTVL.

This chain links TRBV28 with TRBJ1-5, with TRBD1 matching over 10 bases. J was trimmed by 6 bases and V by 6 bases; bases with no gene match: 8. Per germline, CDR1 MDHEN and CDR2 SYDVKM. The CDR3 is made up of 15 amino acids. The CDR3 DNA is TGTGCCAGCAGGGGCCGACAGGGGGCAAGTCAGCCCCAGCATTTT. This encodes CASRGRQGASQPQHF.

This chain joins TRBV24-1 and TRBJ2-2, with 7 nucleotides matching TRBD1. V was clipped by 5 bases and J by 1 base; unmatched bases: 9. Germline values: CDR1 KGHDR, CDR2 SFDVKD. The CDR3 is 17 amino acids. CDR3 sequence: CATSGDSSRRNTGELFF. The CDR3, as DNA: TGTGCCACCAGTGGGGACAGTAGCCGGAGGAACACCGGGGAGCTGTTTTTT.

The rearrangement links TRBV7-8 to TRBJ1-2, with D possibly being TRBD1 (5 bases). Germline V lookup: CDR1 SGHVS, CDR2 FQNEAQ. Trimming shortened V by 0 bases and J by 2 bases, and 7 bases separated the two germline ends. The CDR3 consists of 14 residues. As DNA, the CDR3 is TGTGCCAGCAGCTTAGCAGCAGGGAACTATGGCTACACCTTC. Its protein is CASSLAAGNYGYTF.

This clone was found once. The CDR3 DNA is TGTGCCAGCAGCCAAGTTAGCGGGAGTGCAACGGATACGCAGTATTTT. It yields the protein CASSQVSGSATDTQYF. The gene calls are TRBV14 and TRBJ2-3; 9 bases fit TRBD2. Germline CDR1 is SGHDN and CDR2 is FVKESK. With V trimmed by 1 base and J by 6 bases, 8 bases remained unmatched. The CDR3 runs 16 residues.

The chain joins TRBV5-4 to TRBJ1-5, with no clear D. There are 15 residues in the CDR3. Germline loops: CDR1 SGHNT, CDR2 YYREEE (reference sequence). Trimming removed 4 bases from V and 3 bases from J, with 14 bases in between. CDR3 nucleotides: TGTGCCAGCAGCCCGTCCCCCAGGTCCAATCAGCCCCAGCATTTT. It codes for CASSPSPRSNQPQHF.